One and the same sample provided the 2 T cell receptor beta chains below, sequenced in a study of T cells in Graves' hyperthyroidism and ophthalmopathy. Authors of the study amplified TCR beta CDR3 regions from RNA transcripts. During a first-round RT-PCR of the TCR CDR3, the HTBI primer set was used. TCRdb reprocessed the multiplex PCR reads with MiXCR, giving one entry per CDR3 protein. The sample shows over 500,000 distinct CDR3 sequences, about 15% of them seen only once. Sequences were obtained from blood. The source of these receptors is a woman in her thirties or forties with Graves' hyperthyroidism.

The genes are TRBV6-2 or TRBV6-3 and TRBJ1-5, with a possible D match to TRBD1 (6 bases). V was shortened by 5 bases and J by 9 bases, with 20 bases between the two germline ends. The CDR3 sequence is 15 residues long. In germline, CDR1 is MNHEY, CDR2 SVGEGT. CDR3 protein: CASSTGGGLSRPQHF. The CDR3 nucleotides read TGTGCCAGCAGTACCGGGGGCGGGTTAAGTAGGCCCCAGCATTTT.

This clonotype was recorded at least ten times. The genes are TRBV27 and TRBJ1-2; 8 bases fit TRBD1. The CDR3 spans 15 residues. The V and J ends lost 4 bases and 3 bases, in that order; junction bases with no gene match: 7. Germline V gene sequence: CDR1 MNHEY, CDR2 SMNVEV (reference sequence). The CDR3 DNA reads TGTGCCAGCAGTTCCCGGGACAGGAGTTACTATGGCTACACCTTC. This gives the protein CASSSRDRSYYGYTF.